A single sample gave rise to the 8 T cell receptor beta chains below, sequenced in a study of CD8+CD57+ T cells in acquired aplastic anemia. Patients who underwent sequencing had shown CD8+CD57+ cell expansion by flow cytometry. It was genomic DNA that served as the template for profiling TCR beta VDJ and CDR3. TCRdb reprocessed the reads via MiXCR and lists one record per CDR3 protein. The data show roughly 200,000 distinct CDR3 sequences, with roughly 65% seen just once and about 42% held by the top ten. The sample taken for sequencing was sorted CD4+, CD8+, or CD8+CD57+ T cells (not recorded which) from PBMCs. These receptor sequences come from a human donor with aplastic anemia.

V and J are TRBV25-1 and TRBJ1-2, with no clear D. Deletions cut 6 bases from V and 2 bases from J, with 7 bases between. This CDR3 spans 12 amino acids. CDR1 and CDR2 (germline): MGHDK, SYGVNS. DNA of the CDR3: TGTGCCAGCAGAGGCCCCAACTATGGCTACACCTTC. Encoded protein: CASRGPNYGYTF.

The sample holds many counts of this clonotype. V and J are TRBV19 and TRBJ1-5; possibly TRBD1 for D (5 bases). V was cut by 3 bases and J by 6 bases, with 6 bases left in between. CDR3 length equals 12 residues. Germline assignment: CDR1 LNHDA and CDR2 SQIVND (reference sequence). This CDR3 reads CASSIGGQPQHF. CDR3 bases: TGTGCCAGTAGTATCGGGGGTCAGCCCCAGCATTTT.

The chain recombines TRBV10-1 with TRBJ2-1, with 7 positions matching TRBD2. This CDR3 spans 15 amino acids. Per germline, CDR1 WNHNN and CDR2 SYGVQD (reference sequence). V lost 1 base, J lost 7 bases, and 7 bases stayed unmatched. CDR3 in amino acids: CASSELRGTLNEQFF. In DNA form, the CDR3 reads TGCGCCAGCAGTGAGTTGCGGGGGACGCTAAATGAGCAGTTCTTC.

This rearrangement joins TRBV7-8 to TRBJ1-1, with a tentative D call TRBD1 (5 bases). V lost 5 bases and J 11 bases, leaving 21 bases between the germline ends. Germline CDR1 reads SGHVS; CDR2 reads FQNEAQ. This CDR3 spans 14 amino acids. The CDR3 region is CASSLTGTGGEAFF. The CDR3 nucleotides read TGTGCCAGCAGCCTCACCGGGACGGGAGGAGAGGCTTTCTTT.

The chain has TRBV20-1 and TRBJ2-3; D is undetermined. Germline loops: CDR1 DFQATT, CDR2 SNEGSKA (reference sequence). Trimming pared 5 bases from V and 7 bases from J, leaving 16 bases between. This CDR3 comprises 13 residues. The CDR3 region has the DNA TGCAGTGCTTTATTTCCATTCGCATATACGCAGTATTTT. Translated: CSALFPFAYTQYF.

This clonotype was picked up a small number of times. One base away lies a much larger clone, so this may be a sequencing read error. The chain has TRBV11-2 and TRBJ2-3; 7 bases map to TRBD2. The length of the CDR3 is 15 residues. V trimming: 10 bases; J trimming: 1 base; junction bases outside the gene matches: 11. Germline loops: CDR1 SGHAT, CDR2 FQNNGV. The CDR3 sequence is CANNLGGGGTDTQYF. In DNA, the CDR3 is TGTGCCAACAACCTTGGGGGGGGAGGCACAGATACGCAGTATTTT. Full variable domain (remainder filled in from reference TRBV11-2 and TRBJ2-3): EAGVAQSPRYKIIEKRQSVAFWCNPISGHATLYWYQQILGQGPKLLIQFQNNGVVDDSQLPKDRFSAERLKGVDSTLKIQPAKLEDSAVYLCANNLGGGGTDTQYFGPGTRLTVL.

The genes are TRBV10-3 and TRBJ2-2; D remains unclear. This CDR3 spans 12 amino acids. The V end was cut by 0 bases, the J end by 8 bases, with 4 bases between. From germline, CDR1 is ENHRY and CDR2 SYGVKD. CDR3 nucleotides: TGTGCCATCAGTGAGTCGTATGGGGAGCTGTTTTTT. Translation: CAISESYGELFF.

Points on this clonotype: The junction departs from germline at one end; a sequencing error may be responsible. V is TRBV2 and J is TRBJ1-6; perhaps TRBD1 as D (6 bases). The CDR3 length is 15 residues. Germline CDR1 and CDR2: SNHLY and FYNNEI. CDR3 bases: TGTGCCAGCAGGGAAGCGGGGGCGCGGAATTCACCCCTCCACTTT. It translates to CASREAGARNSPLHF.